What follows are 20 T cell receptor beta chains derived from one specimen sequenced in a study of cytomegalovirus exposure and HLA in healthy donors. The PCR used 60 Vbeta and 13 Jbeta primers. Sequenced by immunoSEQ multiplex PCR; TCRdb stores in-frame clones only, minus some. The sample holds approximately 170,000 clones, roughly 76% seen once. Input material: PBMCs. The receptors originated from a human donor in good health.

This CDR3 reads CASSLMGQGASQEKLFF. In DNA form, the CDR3 reads TGTGCCAGCAGCTTAATGGGACAGGGGGCAAGTCAGGAAAAACTGTTTTTT. The chain has TRBV7-9 and TRBJ1-4, with 12 bases matching TRBD1. The ends lost 2 bases at V and 8 bases at J; junction bases unmatched: 9. Germline CDR1 is SEHNR and CDR2 is FQNEAQ (reference sequence). The CDR3 sequence is 17 residues long.

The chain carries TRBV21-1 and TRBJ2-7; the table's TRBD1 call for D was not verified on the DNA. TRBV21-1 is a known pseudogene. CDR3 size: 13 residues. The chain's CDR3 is CASTRDRAYEQYF. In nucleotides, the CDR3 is TGTGCCAGCACCCGGGACAGGGCCTACGAGCAGTACTTC.

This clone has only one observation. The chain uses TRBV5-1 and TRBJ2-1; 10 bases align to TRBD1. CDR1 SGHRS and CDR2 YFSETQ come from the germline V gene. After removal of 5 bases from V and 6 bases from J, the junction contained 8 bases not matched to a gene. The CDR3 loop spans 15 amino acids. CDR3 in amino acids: CASRAGTGVRNEQFF. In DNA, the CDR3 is TGCGCCAGCAGAGCCGGGACAGGGGTCCGCAATGAGCAGTTCTTC.

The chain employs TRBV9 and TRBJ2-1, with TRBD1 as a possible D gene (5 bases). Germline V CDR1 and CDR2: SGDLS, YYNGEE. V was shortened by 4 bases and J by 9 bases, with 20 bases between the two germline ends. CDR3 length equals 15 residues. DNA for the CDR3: TGTGCCAGCAGCCCCTCAGGGCGATTAGGCGGTGAGCAGTTCTTC. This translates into CASSPSGRLGGEQFF.

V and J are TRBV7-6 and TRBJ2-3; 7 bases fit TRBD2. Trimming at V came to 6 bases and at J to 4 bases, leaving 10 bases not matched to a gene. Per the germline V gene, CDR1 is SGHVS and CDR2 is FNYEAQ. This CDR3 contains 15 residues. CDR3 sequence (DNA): TGTGCCAGCAGTCTACCCCCCGGGGGGTCAGATACGCAGTATTTT. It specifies CASSLPPGGSDTQYF. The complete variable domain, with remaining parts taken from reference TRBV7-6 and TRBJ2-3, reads GAGVSQSPRYKVTKRGQDVALRCDPISGHVSLYWYRQALGQGPEFLTYFNYEAQQDKSGLPNDRFSAERPEGSISTLTIQRTEQRDSAMYRCASSLPPGGSDTQYFGPGTRLTVL.

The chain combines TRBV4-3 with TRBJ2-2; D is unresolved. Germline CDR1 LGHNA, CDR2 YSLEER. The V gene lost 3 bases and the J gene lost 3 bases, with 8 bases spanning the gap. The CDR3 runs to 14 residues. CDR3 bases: TGCGCCAGCAGCCACAAGCAGGACACCGGGGAGCTGTTTTTT. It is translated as CASSHKQDTGELFF.

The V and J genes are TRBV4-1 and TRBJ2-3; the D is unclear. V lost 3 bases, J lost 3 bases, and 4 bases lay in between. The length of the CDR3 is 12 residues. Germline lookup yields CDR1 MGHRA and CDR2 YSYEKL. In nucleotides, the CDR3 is TGCGCCAGCAGCCATATAACAGATACGCAGTATTTT. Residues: CASSHITDTQYF.

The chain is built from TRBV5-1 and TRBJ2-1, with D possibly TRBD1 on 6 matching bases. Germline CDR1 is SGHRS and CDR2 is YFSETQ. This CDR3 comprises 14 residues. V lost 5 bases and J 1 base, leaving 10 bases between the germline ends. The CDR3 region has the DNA TGCGCCAGCAGTCATCAGGGGTCCTACAATGAGCAGTTCTTC. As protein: CASSHQGSYNEQFF.

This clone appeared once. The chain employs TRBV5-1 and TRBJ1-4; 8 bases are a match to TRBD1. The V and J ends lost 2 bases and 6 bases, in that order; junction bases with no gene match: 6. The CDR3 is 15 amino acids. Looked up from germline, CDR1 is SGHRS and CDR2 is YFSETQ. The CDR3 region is CASSFGTGGDEKLFF. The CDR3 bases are TGCGCCAGCAGCTTCGGTACAGGGGGAGATGAAAAACTGTTTTTT.

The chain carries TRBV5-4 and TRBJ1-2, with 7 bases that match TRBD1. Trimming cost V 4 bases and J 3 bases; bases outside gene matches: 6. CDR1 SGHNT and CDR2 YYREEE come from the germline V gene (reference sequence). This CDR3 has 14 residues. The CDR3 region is CASSPRDSYYGYTF. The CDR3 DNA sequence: TGTGCCAGCAGCCCCCGGGACAGCTACTATGGCTACACCTTC.

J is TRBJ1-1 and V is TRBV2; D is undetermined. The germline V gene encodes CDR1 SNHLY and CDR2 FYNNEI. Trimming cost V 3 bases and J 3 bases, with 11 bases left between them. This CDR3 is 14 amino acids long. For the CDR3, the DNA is TGTGCCAGCAGTGAGGAGCCTGCTTACACTGAAGCTTTCTTT. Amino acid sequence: CASSEEPAYTEAFF.

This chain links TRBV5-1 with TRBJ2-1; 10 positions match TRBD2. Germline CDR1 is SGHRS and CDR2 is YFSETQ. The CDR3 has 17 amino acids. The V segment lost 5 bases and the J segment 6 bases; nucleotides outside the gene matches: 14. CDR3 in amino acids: CASRPRPSGGGGNEQFF. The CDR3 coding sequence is TGCGCCAGCAGACCCCGGCCTAGCGGGGGAGGGGGCAATGAGCAGTTCTTC.

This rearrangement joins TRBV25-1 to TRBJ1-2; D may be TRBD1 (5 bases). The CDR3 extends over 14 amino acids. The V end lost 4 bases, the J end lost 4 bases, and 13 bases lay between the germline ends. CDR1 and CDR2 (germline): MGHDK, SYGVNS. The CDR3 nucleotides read TGTGCCAGCAGTGGGGGGGGACTATCCTATGGCTACACCTTC. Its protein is CASSGGGLSYGYTF.

The CDR3 region is CSVGDRTNSPLHF. The CDR3 DNA is TGCAGCGTTGGGGACAGGACTAATTCACCCCTCCACTTT. The chain employs TRBV29-1 and TRBJ1-6; TRBD1 matches 8 bases. The CDR3 extends over 13 amino acids. Trimming took 4 bases from V and 6 from J; bases not matched to a gene: 2. The germline CDR1 and CDR2 sequences are SQVTM and ANQGSEA.

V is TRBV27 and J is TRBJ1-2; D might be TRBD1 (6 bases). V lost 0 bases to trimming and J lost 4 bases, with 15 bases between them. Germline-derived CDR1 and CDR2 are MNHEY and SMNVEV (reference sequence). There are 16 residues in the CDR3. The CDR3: CASSLSPTGVSYGYTF. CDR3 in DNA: TGTGCCAGCAGTTTATCTCCGACAGGCGTATCCTATGGCTACACCTTC.

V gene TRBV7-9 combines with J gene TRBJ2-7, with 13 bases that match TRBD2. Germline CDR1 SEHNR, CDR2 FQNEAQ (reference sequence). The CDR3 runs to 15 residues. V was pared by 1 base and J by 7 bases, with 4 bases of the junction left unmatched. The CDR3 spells CASSLDGTSGVEQYF. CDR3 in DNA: TGTGCCAGCAGCTTAGATGGGACTAGCGGGGTTGAGCAGTACTTC.

The CDR3 nucleotides are TGTGCCAGCAGCCCAGGGACTTCACGCACAGATACGCAGTATTTT. Protein product: CASSPGTSRTDTQYF. J is TRBJ2-3 and V is TRBV9; possible D gene TRBD2, 6 bases. Trimming took off 4 bases at V and 1 base at J, with 13 bases between the two ends. The germline CDR1 and CDR2 sequences are SGDLS and YYNGEE. The CDR3 extends over 15 amino acids.

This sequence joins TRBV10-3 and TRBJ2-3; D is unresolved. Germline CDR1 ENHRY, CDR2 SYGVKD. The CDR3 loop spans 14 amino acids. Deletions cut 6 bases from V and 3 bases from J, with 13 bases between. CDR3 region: CAISRVESTDTQYF. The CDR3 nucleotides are TGTGCCATCAGCCGGGTCGAGAGTACAGATACGCAGTATTTT.

The CDR3 sequence is CASSVGGRSYEQYF. CDR3 nucleotide sequence: TGTGCCAGCAGTGTCGGGGGGCGCTCCTACGAGCAGTACTTC. The rearrangement links TRBV6-1 to TRBJ2-7, with a weak D call TRBD2 (7 bases). V lost 4 bases to trimming and J lost 0 bases, with 10 bases between them. The CDR3 extends over 14 amino acids. From germline, CDR1 is MNHNS and CDR2 SASEGT.

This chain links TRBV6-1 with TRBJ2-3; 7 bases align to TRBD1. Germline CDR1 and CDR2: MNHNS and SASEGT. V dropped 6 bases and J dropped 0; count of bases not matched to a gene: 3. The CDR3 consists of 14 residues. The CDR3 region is CASRGTVSTDTQYF. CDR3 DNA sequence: TGTGCCAGCAGGGGGACAGTGAGCACAGATACGCAGTATTTT.